Below, 29 T cell receptor beta chains from the same sample are listed, as sequenced in a study of T cell repertoires in cytomegalovirus infection (dated by TCRdb to the late 2010s). The instrument given in TCRdb is Illumina HiSeq 1500. The public reads were quality trimmed at Q25 with fastp and then assembled into clones with MiXCR by TCRdb, keeping productive beta chains. When rows share a CDR3 protein, they turn into one entry using the most common DNA and genes. Counted in this sample were some 54,000 distinct CDR3 sequences; roughly 21% of them appeared once. The ten largest clones represent around 80% of the sample. The sample's treatment or condition, from its label and the paper: in vitro stimulation with specific CMV peptide epitopes to enrich CMV-specific T cells. The antigens of these receptors remain unknown. Here the sequenced sample was CD8+ T cells from cultured PBMCs, taken from culture after CMV antigen stimulation. The source of these receptors is a human donor in good health (CMV status not recorded). Some clones in this sample may be carry-over from other donors' samples.

Only a few counts were recorded for this clonotype. The J gene is TRBJ2-2, the V gene TRBV7-2; 14 bases map to TRBD2. V shed 3 bases and J 1 base; nucleotides not matched to a gene: 4. The CDR3 sequence is 18 residues long. Germline CDR1 and CDR2: SGHTA and FQGNSA. Here the CDR3 DNA reads TGTGCCAGCAGCTTCAGACTAGCGGGGGGGAAGAACACCGGGGAGCTGTTTTTT. Translation gives CASSFRLAGGKNTGELFF.

The J gene is TRBJ1-1, the V gene TRBV7-9, with D perhaps matching TRBD1 (6 bases). CDR1 is SEHNR and CDR2 is FQNEAQ in the germline V gene (reference sequence). V lost 5 bases and J lost 0, with 16 bases in between. This CDR3 has 16 amino acids. Here the CDR3 reads CASSLTGGGLNTEAFF. In nucleotides, the CDR3 is TGTGCCAGCAGCCTGACGGGGGGCGGGTTGAACACTGAAGCTTTCTTT.

The chain carries TRBV7-9 and TRBJ1-1; tentative D call: TRBD1 (5 bases). This CDR3 contains 13 residues. The germline V and J ends were trimmed by 5 bases and 3 bases, with 10 bases remaining between them. CDR1 is SEHNR and CDR2 is FQNEAQ in the germline V gene (reference sequence). CDR3 nucleotide sequence: TGTGCCAGCAGCCCCGGGGGGGACACTGAAGCTTTCTTT. Translating it yields CASSPGGDTEAFF.

The chain joins TRBV7-2 to TRBJ2-7, with 9 bases matching TRBD1. The CDR3 contains 17 residues. Germline CDR1 SGHTA, CDR2 FQGNSA. With V trimmed by 2 bases and J by 2 bases, 10 bases remained unmatched. The CDR3 reads CASSLLGQGVTTYEQYF. The CDR3, as DNA: TGTGCCAGCAGCTTATTGGGACAGGGAGTTACCACCTACGAGCAGTACTTC.

This clonotype was seen many times. CDR3 sequence: CASSLQGHYGYTF. In DNA, the CDR3 is TGTGCCAGCAGCTTACAGGGCCACTATGGCTACACCTTC. The chain uses TRBV7-2 and TRBJ1-2; D perhaps matches TRBD1 (5 bases). V lost 2 bases and J 3 bases, leaving 7 bases between the germline ends. Germline assignment: CDR1 SGHTA and CDR2 FQGNSA. The CDR3 runs 13 residues.

The chain carries TRBV7-2 and TRBJ1-6; tentatively, D is TRBD1 (5 bases). Trimming stripped 0 bases from V and 5 bases from J, with 8 bases between. CDR3 size: 15 residues. Germline V lookup: CDR1 SGHTA, CDR2 FQGNSA. CDR3 in DNA: TGTGCCAGCAGCTTAGCGACAGTCGATAATTCACCCCTCCACTTT. Protein sequence: CASSLATVDNSPLHF.

This chain uses TRBV19 with TRBJ1-1; D is perhaps TRBD1 (6 bases). Looked up from germline, CDR1 is LNHDA and CDR2 is SQIVND (reference sequence). Trimming left V 6 bases short and J 5 bases short, with 19 bases between. The CDR3 length is 15 residues. Here the CDR3 reads CASRVPSQGRTEAFF. The CDR3 DNA reads as TGTGCCAGTAGAGTCCCCAGCCAGGGGCGGACTGAAGCTTTCTTT.

The rearrangement uses TRBV10-3 and TRBJ1-1; TRBD1 agrees at 10 bases. This CDR3 has 15 residues. Trimming cost V 3 bases and J 3 bases; bases outside gene matches: 4. Germline V lookup: CDR1 ENHRY, CDR2 SYGVKD. Here the CDR3 reads CAISEGTGVYTEAFF. The CDR3 region has the DNA TGTGCCATCAGTGAAGGGACAGGGGTCTACACTGAAGCTTTCTTT.

The table lists this clonotype with a few counts. J is TRBJ1-2 and V is TRBV19; 11 bases are shared with TRBD1. The junction had 11 bases not matched to a gene; V was cut back by 10 bases and J by 7 bases. The germline V gene has CDR1 LNHDA and CDR2 SQIVND (reference sequence). This CDR3 has 14 amino acids. This CDR3 is CATRTGGAVGGYTF. The CDR3 DNA is TGTGCCACCCGGACAGGGGGCGCAGTAGGTGGCTACACCTTC.

Only a few counts were recorded for this clonotype. This rearrangement joins TRBV20-1 to TRBJ1-3, with a possible D match to TRBD1 (5 bases). Trimming took 0 bases from V and 0 from J, leaving 12 bases between them. This CDR3 region has 16 residues. Germline-derived CDR1 and CDR2 are DFQATT and SNEGSKA (reference sequence). CDR3 residues: CSARDGTGASGNTIYF. Written as DNA, the CDR3 is TGCAGTGCTAGAGATGGGACCGGAGCCTCTGGAAACACCATATATTTT.

The rearrangement joins TRBV12-3 or TRBV12-4 to TRBJ1-6, with D possibly being TRBD1 (6 bases). This CDR3 contains 17 residues. V lost 7 bases, J lost 6 bases, and 22 bases lay in between. The DNA of the CDR3 is TGTGCCAGCACCCCTGCGGGGGGGGCGCGAATTAATTCACCCCTCCACTTT. Translating it yields CASTPAGGARINSPLHF.

This clonotype was observed a few times. The V call is TRBV12-3 or TRBV12-4, the J call TRBJ1-2; D is unclear. The CDR3 covers 13 residues. Trimming stripped 3 bases from V and 3 bases from J, with 8 bases between. CDR3 bases: TGTGCCAGCAGTTTTCGGAGGGACTATGGCTACACCTTC. This encodes CASSFRRDYGYTF.

This chain links TRBV12-3 or TRBV12-4 with TRBJ1-1; D is unresolved. Trimming removed 6 bases at V and 4 bases at J, with 9 bases between. The CDR3 consists of 12 residues. The CDR3 protein is CASSLLSTEAFF. The CDR3 DNA is TGTGCCAGCAGCCTGCTCTCCACTGAAGCTTTCTTT.

This clonotype was seen a handful of times. The CDR3 coding sequence is TGCGCCAGCAGCCGACTCGATGCGGGGGCCTCCTACGAGCAGTACTTC. Amino acids: CASSRLDAGASYEQYF. V is TRBV4-1 and J is TRBJ2-7; D might be TRBD2 (7 bases). This CDR3 region has 16 residues. Trimming shortened V by 4 bases and J by 0 bases, and 16 bases separated the two germline ends. Germline assignment: CDR1 MGHRA and CDR2 YSYEKL.

CDR3 protein: CASSPEGRRSYEQYF. As DNA, the CDR3 is TGTGCCAGCAGTCCCGAAGGGAGGAGATCCTACGAGCAGTACTTC. This sequence joins TRBV6-5 and TRBJ2-7; D might be TRBD2 (6 bases). The germline V gene has CDR1 MNHEY and CDR2 SVGAGI. Trimming took 5 bases from V and 1 from J, leaving 15 bases between them. The CDR3 length is 15 residues.

This clonotype occurred a few times. V is TRBV6-2 or TRBV6-3 and J is TRBJ1-1; D is possibly TRBD1 (6 bases). The germline CDR1 and CDR2 sequences are MNHEY and SVGEGT. V lost 6 bases and J 1 base, leaving 12 bases between the germline ends. CDR3 length equals 14 residues. DNA of the CDR3: TGTGCCAGCAGGATCCGGGGACAGAACACTGAAGCTTTCTTT. Its translation: CASRIRGQNTEAFF.

The chain recombines TRBV10-3 with TRBJ1-5; no clear D. Germline-derived CDR1 and CDR2 are ENHRY and SYGVKD. Trimming left V 0 bases short and J 2 bases short, with 5 bases between. The CDR3 has 14 amino acids. For the CDR3, the DNA is TGTGCCATCAGTGAGTCGAGTCGCAATCAGCCCCAGCATTTT. As protein: CAISESSRNQPQHF.

This chain connects TRBV29-1 to TRBJ2-3, with a possible D match to TRBD2 (5 bases). Trimming left V 7 bases short and J 6 bases short, with 17 bases between. The germline CDR1 and CDR2 sequences are SQVTM and ANQGSEA. The CDR3 spans 13 residues. DNA for the CDR3: TGCAGCGCCCGATCCCGAGGAGGTGATACGCAGTATTTT. This sequence encodes CSARSRGGDTQYF.

This clonotype has only one observation. This chain connects TRBV13 to TRBJ1-1; no clear D. Trimming pared 5 bases from V and 1 base from J, leaving 5 bases between. Looked up from germline, CDR1 is PRHDT and CDR2 is FYEKMQ (reference sequence). The length of the CDR3 is 12 residues. The CDR3 DNA is TGTGCCAGCAGCGGGGAGAACACTGAAGCTTTCTTT. It specifies CASSGENTEAFF.

V and J are TRBV19 and TRBJ1-1, with D possibly matching TRBD1 (6 bases). Germline V lookup: CDR1 LNHDA, CDR2 SQIVND (reference sequence). Between the trimmed V and J ends, which lost 7 bases and 1 base, there was a span of 13 bases. This CDR3 has 14 residues. The CDR3 DNA reads as TGTGCCAGTACCACATCGACAGGGAACACTGAAGCTTTCTTT. Translation: CASTTSTGNTEAFF. Together with reference TRBV19 and TRBJ1-1, the CDR3 gives the full variable domain: DGGITQSPKYLFRKEGQNVTLSCEQNLNHDAMYWYRQDPGQGLRLIYYSQIVNDFQKGDIAEGYSVSREKKESFPLTVTSAQKNPTAFYLCASTTSTGNTEAFFGQGTRLTVV.

The CDR3 nucleotides read TGTGCCAGCAGTTTTGGAGGGGAGTACAATGAGCAGTTCTTC. It codes for CASSFGGEYNEQFF. V usage is TRBV12-3 or TRBV12-4 and J usage is TRBJ2-1, with a possible D match to TRBD2 (6 bases). This CDR3 has 14 residues. Trimming removed 3 bases from V and 4 bases from J, with 10 bases in between.

The genes are TRBV6-5 and TRBJ2-1; either TRBD1 or TRBD2 may fit D (5 bases each). This CDR3 comprises 14 residues. The germline gives CDR1 MNHEY, CDR2 SVGAGI. Trimming removed 0 bases from V and 6 bases from J, with 9 bases in between. CDR3 nucleotide sequence: TGTGCCAGCAGTTACTCGTCCGGGGCCAATGAGCAGTTCTTC. Residues: CASSYSSGANEQFF.

The sample holds a few counts of this clonotype. The chain links TRBV6-6 to TRBJ2-7; D possibly corresponds to TRBD2 (5 bases). The CDR3 has 15 residues. CDR1 MNHNY and CDR2 SVGAGI come from the germline V gene (reference sequence). Trimming removed 2 bases from V and 2 bases from J, with 13 bases in between. The DNA of the CDR3 is TGTGCCAGCAGTTACCCCCGTGCCGGGACCTACGAGCAGTACTTC. Translation: CASSYPRAGTYEQYF.

The chain joins TRBV11-3 to TRBJ2-3, with D perhaps TRBD2 (6 bases). CDR3 length: 15 amino acids. V gave up 5 bases and J gave up 2 bases, with 14 bases separating them. Germline CDR1 and CDR2: SGHNT and YENEEA. DNA of the CDR3: TGTGCCAGCAGCCCCTCCCGCGGGATCACAGATACGCAGTATTTT. It translates to CASSPSRGITDTQYF.

V gene TRBV6-2 or TRBV6-3 combines with J gene TRBJ2-1, with a weak D call TRBD2 (7 bases). Germline V gene lookup returns CDR1 MNHEY and CDR2 SVGEGT. The CDR3 covers 16 residues. The V and J ends lost 0 bases and 3 bases respectively, with 12 bases between them. This CDR3 reads CASSYSFGGHYNEQFF. In DNA, the CDR3 is TGTGCCAGCAGTTACTCCTTCGGGGGGCACTACAATGAGCAGTTCTTC.

The rearrangement links TRBV6-2 or TRBV6-3 to TRBJ1-1; possibly TRBD1 for D (5 bases). The CDR3 is 14 residues long. Trimming took 5 bases from V and 0 from J, leaving 10 bases between them. Germline V gene sequence: CDR1 MNHEY, CDR2 SVGEGT. The CDR3 coding sequence is TGTGCCAGCAGTCCCGGGGCTCTGAACACTGAAGCTTTCTTT. Amino acid sequence: CASSPGALNTEAFF.

The chain carries TRBV27 and TRBJ1-5; D unresolved. Germline CDR1 MNHEY, CDR2 SMNVEV (reference sequence). Trimming cost V 0 bases and J 0 bases, with 15 bases left between them. The length of the CDR3 is 18 residues. CDR3 amino acids: CASSLSSVAVYSNQPQHF. The CDR3, as DNA: TGTGCCAGCAGTTTATCGTCAGTGGCAGTTTATAGCAATCAGCCCCAGCATTTT.

Only a few counts were recorded for this clonotype. This sequence joins TRBV14 and TRBJ1-6; D gene uncertain. Trimming shortened V by 0 bases and J by 19 bases, and 13 bases separated the two germline ends. The length of the CDR3 is 12 residues. Germline values: CDR1 SGHDN, CDR2 FVKESK. CDR3: CASSQDHEGQHF. CDR3 nucleotides: TGTGCCAGCAGCCAAGACCACGAAGGGCAGCACTTT. Based on the CDR3 plus reference TRBV14 and TRBJ1-6, the full variable domain is EAGVTQFPSHSVIEKGQTVTLRCDPISGHDNLYWYRRVMGKEIKFLLHFVKESKQDESGMPNNRFLAERTGGTYSTLKVQPAELEDSGVYFCASSQDHEGQHFGNGTRLTVT.

The chain carries TRBV6-5 and TRBJ1-5; 7 bases line up with TRBD1. The V gene's germline CDR1 is MNHEY and CDR2 SVGAGI. There are 14 residues in the CDR3. V lost 5 bases, J lost 4 bases, and 5 bases stayed unmatched. CDR3 region: CASSQTGFNQPQHF. CDR3 in DNA: TGTGCCAGCAGTCAGACAGGGTTTAATCAGCCCCAGCATTTT.